Below, one T cell receptor beta chain is given with its context. Its antigen is as yet unknown. Generated by immunoSEQ multiplex PCR, the TCRdb table keeps only in-frame clones and is missing some. Of around 190,000 clones listed, roughly nine tenths were seen once; the top ten hold 6% to 8%. The data were obtained in a study of cytomegalovirus exposure and HLA in healthy donors. Study-wide findings and caveats: Clusters of TCRs from the first cohort tended to co-occur in the 130 or so validation repertoires (as a later analysis found). It was 150 to 200 TCR beta chains that were listed as cytomegalovirus-associated.

Input material: PBMCs. The sequence came from a man aged 25-40 years in good health and CMV-seropositive.

The CDR3, as DNA: TGTGCCACCAGCAGAATCCGGGACAGGGGTGGTGAAAAACTGTTTTTT. This encodes CATSRIRDRGGEKLFF. V is TRBV15 and J is TRBJ1-4, with 10 bases fitting TRBD1. This CDR3 contains 16 residues. The V segment lost 2 bases and the J segment 7 bases; nucleotides outside the gene matches: 7. Germline values: CDR1 LNHNV, CDR2 YYDKDF (reference sequence).